This TCR beta chain was captured by sequencing in a study of beta chain features in type 1 diabetes. The CDR3 covers 17 residues. Trimming removed 2 bases from V and 7 bases from J; junction bases left unmatched: 14. Looked up from germline, CDR1 is SGDLS and CDR2 is YYNGEE. Reverse transcription of all isolated RNA meant that expressed TCRB transcripts were sequenced. TCRdb keeps only in-frame clones here, not all; method: immunoSEQ multiplex PCR. The data show hundreds of thousands of clones, with roughly 12% seen just once and around 0.02% held by the top ten. In regard to this clone: The antigen remains unidentified.

Study-level findings and limits: Diminished insertions and augmented deletions at VDJ junctions characterized type 1 diabetes patients. Equally in patients and controls, PCR might preferentially amplify shorter templates. TCRB CDR3s from Type 1 diabetes patients were moderately but significantly shorter in all four CD4+ subsets. Researchers could not determine here whether HLA type influences TCRB rearrangement.

This TCR was recovered from a man aged 18 to 35 in good health. V and J are TRBV9 and TRBJ2-1, with 8 positions matching TRBD1. Sequencing input: naive CD4+ T cells from blood. CDR3 sequence reads: CASSVGTGHLMGNEQFF. CDR3 bases: TGTGCCAGCAGCGTCGGGACAGGCCATTTAATGGGGAATGAGCAGTTCTTC.